What follows are 22 T cell receptor beta chains derived from one specimen sequenced in a study of cytomegalovirus exposure and HLA in healthy donors. Amplification used 60 Vbeta primers and 13 Jbeta primers. Some clones are missing from TCRdb's copy, which holds only in-frame ones; the method was immunoSEQ multiplex PCR. The sample consists of 160,000 or so clones, 81% of them appearing once. Input material: PBMCs. These receptors were taken from a man aged 45-60 years in good health and CMV-seropositive.

Comments on this clone: Distinct nucleotide sequences in the sample also encode this CDR3. V and J are TRBV5-1 and TRBJ2-2, with D possibly TRBD1 on 5 matching bases. The CDR3 has 13 amino acids. The germline V gene has CDR1 SGHRS and CDR2 YFSETQ. Trimming removed 5 bases at V and 1 base at J, with 6 bases between. CDR3: CASRTGNTGELFF. The CDR3, as DNA: TGCGCCAGCAGAACAGGGAACACCGGGGAGCTGTTTTTT.

The chain has TRBV5-1 and TRBJ1-4; 7 positions agree with TRBD1. Trimming took 0 bases from V and 5 from J; bases not matched to a gene: 1. Germline V CDR1 and CDR2: SGHRS, YFSETQ. This CDR3 comprises 14 residues. CDR3 sequence reads: CASSLGGQNEKLFF. Here the CDR3 DNA reads TGCGCCAGCAGCTTGGGGGGACAGAATGAAAAACTGTTTTTT.

The chain joins TRBV7-3 to TRBJ2-3, with 7 bases aligning to TRBD2. Germline CDR1 SGHTA, CDR2 FQGTGA. The CDR3 length is 14 residues. V shed 5 bases, J shed 2 bases, and the junction held 4 bases outside the gene matches. CDR3 in amino acids: CASSPGGTTDTQYF. The CDR3 coding sequence is TGTGCCAGCAGCCCGGGGGGAACCACAGATACGCAGTATTTT. Supplemented by reference TRBV7-3 and TRBJ2-3, the full variable domain reads GAGVSQTPSNKVTEKGKYVELRCDPISGHTALYWYRQSLGQGPEFLIYFQGTGAADDSGLPNDRFFAVRPEGSVSTLKIQRTERGDSAVYLCASSPGGTTDTQYFGPGTRLTVL.

The chain uses TRBV5-4 and TRBJ2-1, with 12 bases matching TRBD2. CDR3 length equals 16 residues. Germline-derived CDR1 and CDR2 are SGHNT and YYREEE (reference sequence). V lost 4 bases to trimming and J lost 4 bases; unmatched junction nucleotides: 6. DNA of the CDR3: TGTGCCAGCAGCGTTACTAGCGGGGGGCCTTACAATGAGCAGTTCTTC. Translated: CASSVTSGGPYNEQFF.

This chain uses TRBV7-9 with TRBJ2-1, with 13 bases lining up with TRBD2. V shed 5 bases, J shed 10 bases, and the junction held 8 bases outside the gene matches. The CDR3 loop spans 15 amino acids. CDR1 SEHNR and CDR2 FQNEAQ come from the germline V gene (reference sequence). CDR3 in amino acids: CASSPFGLAGEEQFF. The CDR3 nucleotides are TGTGCCAGCAGCCCTTTTGGACTAGCGGGAGAGGAGCAGTTCTTC.

V usage is TRBV19 and J usage is TRBJ1-2; possible D gene TRBD1, 5 bases. The CDR3 has 14 residues. Germline loops: CDR1 LNHDA, CDR2 SQIVND (reference sequence). V gave up 4 bases and J gave up 5 bases, with 14 bases separating them. This CDR3 is CASSTRQTLYGYTF. As DNA, the CDR3 is TGTGCCAGTAGTACCCGACAGACACTATATGGCTACACCTTC.

This chain uses TRBV13 with TRBJ2-1, with 8 bases aligning to TRBD1. Trimming took 1 base from V and 2 from J; bases not matched to a gene: 1. Germline V gives CDR1 PRHDT, CDR2 FYEKMQ (reference sequence). This CDR3 region has 15 residues. The CDR3 DNA follows: TGTGCCAGCAGCTTAGCCAGGGGGCCCTACAATGAGCAGTTCTTC. This sequence encodes CASSLARGPYNEQFF.

The chain links TRBV2 to TRBJ2-7, with 9 bases identical to TRBD1. Germline V gene lookup returns CDR1 SNHLY and CDR2 FYNNEI. Trimming cost V 10 bases and J 4 bases; bases outside gene matches: 11. This CDR3 region has 14 residues. This CDR3 is CATSGTGIAYEQYF. The CDR3 DNA sequence: TGTGCCACCTCCGGGACAGGGATAGCATACGAGCAGTACTTC.

CDR3 region: CAWRIAGATDTQYF. DNA of the CDR3: TGTGCCTGGAGGATAGCGGGAGCCACAGATACGCAGTATTTT. The genes are TRBV30 and TRBJ2-3; 9 nucleotides align to TRBD2. V dropped 3 bases and J dropped 2; count of bases not matched to a gene: 3. CDR3 size: 14 residues. Germline values: CDR1 GTSNPN, CDR2 SVGIG (reference sequence).

In its sample, this clone was seen once. This rearrangement joins TRBV25-1 to TRBJ1-1; D is unclear. The CDR3 runs 12 residues. Germline lookup yields CDR1 MGHDK and CDR2 SYGVNS. Trimming shortened V by 4 bases and J by 1 base, and 4 bases separated the two germline ends. CDR3 DNA sequence: TGTGCCAGCAGTGTTCGGAACACTGAAGCTTTCTTT. Translated, it gives CASSVRNTEAFF.

This clone turned up a few times. The rearrangement uses TRBV7-2 and TRBJ2-3; TRBD2 matches at 8 bases. The germline gives CDR1 SGHTA, CDR2 FQGNSA. V lost 0 bases and J lost 8; bases outside the gene matches: 10. CDR3 length equals 16 residues. The CDR3 coding sequence is TGTGCCAGCAGCTTAGCCCCTTGGCGGGGGGAAGGTACGCAGTATTTT. Translating it yields CASSLAPWRGEGTQYF.

This clone was detected once. Other nucleotide sequences from this sample produce the same CDR3. The chain combines TRBV6-5 with TRBJ1-1, with a tentative D call TRBD1 (6 bases). The germline V gene encodes CDR1 MNHEY and CDR2 SVGAGI. The CDR3 consists of 14 residues. V was clipped by 6 bases and J by 0 bases, with 11 bases between them. CDR3 sequence (DNA): TGTGCCAGCAGCCTAGGACAGTTGAACACTGAAGCTTTCTTT. Translating gives CASSLGQLNTEAFF.

The V gene is TRBV11-2, the J gene TRBJ2-7; possible D gene TRBD1, 6 bases. Germline assignment: CDR1 SGHAT and CDR2 FQNNGV. The V end lost 2 bases, the J end lost 5 bases, and 13 bases lay between the germline ends. This CDR3 has 14 residues. Here the CDR3 DNA reads TGTGCCAGCAGCTTAAACGCACAGGGCCACGAGCAGTACTTC. Translation gives CASSLNAQGHEQYF.

The chain combines TRBV4-3 with TRBJ1-1, with D possibly TRBD1 on 6 matching bases. There are 17 residues in the CDR3. The V gene lost 7 bases and the J gene lost 4 bases, with 25 bases spanning the gap. CDR1 and CDR2 (germline): LGHNA, YSLEER. The CDR3 DNA is TGCGCCAGCACCAACTACCCCTCGGGGGGGCGGATCACTGAAGCTTTCTTT. It codes for CASTNYPSGGRITEAFF.

This clone was seen only a few times. The rearrangement links TRBV5-8 to TRBJ1-2, with a tentative D call TRBD1 (6 bases). V lost 6 bases, J lost 0 bases, and 15 bases lay in between. The CDR3 runs 15 residues. CDR1 is SGHTS and CDR2 is YDEGEE in the germline V gene. This CDR3 reads CASIPLQGSNYGYTF. The CDR3 nucleotides read TGTGCCAGCATTCCCCTACAGGGATCTAACTATGGCTACACCTTC.

The chain recombines TRBV6-4 with TRBJ1-2; a possible D gene is TRBD1 (6 bases). V was pared by 2 bases and J by 8 bases, with 12 bases between. The germline V gene has CDR1 MRHNA and CDR2 SNTAGT. The CDR3 loop spans 13 amino acids. This CDR3 is CASSDGPRGGYTF. The CDR3 DNA is TGTGCCAGCAGTGACGGGCCCAGGGGAGGCTACACCTTC.

This clone was observed once. The rearrangement joins TRBV5-6 to TRBJ2-1; 11 nucleotides line up with TRBD2. Germline V gene sequence: CDR1 SGHDT, CDR2 YYEEEE. Trimming took 4 bases from V and 3 from J; bases not matched to a gene: 6. CDR3 length: 16 amino acids. CDR3 sequence: CASSQTTSGNYNEQFF. The DNA for the CDR3 is TGTGCCAGCAGCCAAACGACTAGCGGGAACTACAATGAGCAGTTCTTC. Filled out from reference TRBV5-6 and TRBJ2-1, the complete variable domain reads DAGVTQSPTHLIKTRGQQVTLRCSPKSGHDTVSWYQQALGQGPQFIFQYYEEEERQRGNFPDRFSGHQFPNYSSELNVNALLLGDSALYLCASSQTTSGNYNEQFFGPGTRLTVL.

With regard to this clone: The same CDR3 is also encoded by other DNA sequences in this sample. The chain is built from TRBV7-3 and TRBJ2-5, with D possibly matching TRBD1 (6 bases). The CDR3 consists of 14 residues. Looked up from germline, CDR1 is SGHTA and CDR2 is FQGTGA. With 5 bases removed from V and 2 bases from J, the gap between germline ends came to 12 bases. For the CDR3, the DNA is TGTGCCAGCAGCCCCACAGGGCTGCAAGAGACCCAGTACTTC. This codes for CASSPTGLQETQYF.

Turning to this clone: In the same sample, other DNA sequences code for this CDR3. V and J are TRBV9 and TRBJ1-2; D remains unclear. V gave up 0 bases and J gave up 2 bases, with 8 bases separating them. From germline, CDR1 is SGDLS and CDR2 YYNGEE. There are 14 residues in the CDR3. The CDR3 nucleotides are TGTGCCAGCAGCGTAGGCGGTCAGAACTATGGCTACACCTTC. It codes for CASSVGGQNYGYTF.

The chain is built from TRBV7-9 and TRBJ2-3, with TRBD2 matching 7 bases. The CDR3 runs 15 residues. J gave up 5 bases and V 2 bases, and 7 bases lay outside the gene matches. Germline lookup yields CDR1 SEHNR and CDR2 FQNEAQ (reference sequence). As DNA, the CDR3 is TGTGCCAGCAGCTTAAGCGGGGCAGGTGGAGATACGCAGTATTTT. This translates into CASSLSGAGGDTQYF.

The genes are TRBV15 and TRBJ2-7; 7 positions agree with TRBD1. V trimming: 4 bases; J trimming: 0 bases; junction bases outside the gene matches: 3. From germline, CDR1 is LNHNV and CDR2 YYDKDF (reference sequence). This CDR3 comprises 14 residues. CDR3 protein: CATSNRDSSYEQYF. The CDR3 DNA is TGTGCCACCAGCAACCGGGACAGCTCCTACGAGCAGTACTTC.

The J gene is TRBJ1-3, the V gene TRBV7-2; D may be TRBD1 (5 bases). The CDR3 is 15 amino acids. Germline lookup yields CDR1 SGHTA and CDR2 FQGNSA. V lost 5 bases, J lost 8 bases, and 19 bases lay in between. CDR3 nucleotides: TGTGCCAGCAGCATACAATCCGGGGGAATGGACACCATATATTTT. Encoded protein: CASSIQSGGMDTIYF.